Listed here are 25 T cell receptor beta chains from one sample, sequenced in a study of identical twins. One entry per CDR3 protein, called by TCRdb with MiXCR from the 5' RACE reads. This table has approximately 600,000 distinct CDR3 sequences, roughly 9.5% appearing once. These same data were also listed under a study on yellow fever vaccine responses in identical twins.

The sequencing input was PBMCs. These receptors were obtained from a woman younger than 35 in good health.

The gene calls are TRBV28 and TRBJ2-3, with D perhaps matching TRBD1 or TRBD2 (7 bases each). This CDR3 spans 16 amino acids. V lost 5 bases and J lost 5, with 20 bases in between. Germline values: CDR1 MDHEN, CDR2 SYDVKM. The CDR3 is CASSPQGGFRGDTQYF. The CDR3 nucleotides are TGTGCCAGCAGTCCGCAGGGGGGGTTTCGGGGAGATACGCAGTATTTT. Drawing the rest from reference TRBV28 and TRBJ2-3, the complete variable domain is DVKVTQSSRYLVKRTGEKVFLECVQDMDHENMFWYRQDPGLGLRLIYFSYDVKMKEKGDIPEGYSVSREKKERFSLILESASTNQTSMYLCASSPQGGFRGDTQYFGPGTRLTVL.

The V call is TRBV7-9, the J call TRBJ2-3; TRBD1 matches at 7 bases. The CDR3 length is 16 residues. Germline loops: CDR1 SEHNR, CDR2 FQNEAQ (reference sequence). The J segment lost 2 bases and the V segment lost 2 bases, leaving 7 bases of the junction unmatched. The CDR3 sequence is CASSLPTGSYTDTQYF. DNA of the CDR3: TGTGCCAGCAGCTTACCGACAGGGAGCTACACAGATACGCAGTATTTT.

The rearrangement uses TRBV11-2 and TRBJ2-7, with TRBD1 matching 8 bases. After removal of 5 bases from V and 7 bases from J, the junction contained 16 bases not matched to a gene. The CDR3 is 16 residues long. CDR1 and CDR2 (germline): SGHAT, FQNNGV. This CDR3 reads CASSPLVGQGASEQYF. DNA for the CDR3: TGTGCCAGCAGCCCCTTAGTAGGTCAGGGGGCGAGTGAGCAGTACTTC.

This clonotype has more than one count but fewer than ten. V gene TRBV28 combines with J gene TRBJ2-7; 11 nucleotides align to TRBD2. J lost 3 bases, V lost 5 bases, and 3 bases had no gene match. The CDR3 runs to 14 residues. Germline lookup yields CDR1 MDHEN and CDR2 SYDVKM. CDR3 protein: CASSGTSGIYEQYF. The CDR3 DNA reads TGTGCCAGCAGTGGGACTAGCGGAATCTACGAGCAGTACTTC.

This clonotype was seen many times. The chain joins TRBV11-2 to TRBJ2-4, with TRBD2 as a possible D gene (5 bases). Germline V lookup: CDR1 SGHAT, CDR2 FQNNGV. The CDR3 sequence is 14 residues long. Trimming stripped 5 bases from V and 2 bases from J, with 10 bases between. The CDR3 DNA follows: TGTGCCAGCAGCCCGACGGGATCCAAAAACATTCAGTACTTC. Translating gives CASSPTGSKNIQYF.

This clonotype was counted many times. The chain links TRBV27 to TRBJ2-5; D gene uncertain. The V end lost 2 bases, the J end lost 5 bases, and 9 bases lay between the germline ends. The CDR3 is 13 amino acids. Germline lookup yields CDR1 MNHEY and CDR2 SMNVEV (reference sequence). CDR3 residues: CASSLVVGETQYF. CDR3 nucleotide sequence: TGTGCCAGCAGTTTAGTGGTCGGGGAGACCCAGTACTTC.

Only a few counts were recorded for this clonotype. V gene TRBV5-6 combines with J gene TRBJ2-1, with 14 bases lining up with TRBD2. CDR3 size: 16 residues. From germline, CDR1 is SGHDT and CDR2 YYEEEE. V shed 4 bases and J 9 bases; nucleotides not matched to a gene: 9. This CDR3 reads CASSRKTSGGGSEQFF. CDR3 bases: TGTGCCAGCAGCAGAAAGACTAGCGGGGGGGGCAGTGAGCAGTTCTTC. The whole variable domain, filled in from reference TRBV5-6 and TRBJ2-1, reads DAGVTQSPTHLIKTRGQQVTLRCSPKSGHDTVSWYQQALGQGPQFIFQYYEEEERQRGNFPDRFSGHQFPNYSSELNVNALLLGDSALYLCASSRKTSGGGSEQFFGPGTRLTVL.

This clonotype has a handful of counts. In DNA, the CDR3 is TGCGCCACACAGGGTTTAGCCGGGGAGCTGTTTTTT. Residues: CATQGLAGELFF. This chain connects TRBV10-2 to TRBJ2-2; possible D gene TRBD1, 6 bases. There are 12 residues in the CDR3. The germline CDR1 and CDR2 sequences are WSHSY and SAAADI. V lost 10 bases and J 6 bases, leaving 12 bases between the germline ends.

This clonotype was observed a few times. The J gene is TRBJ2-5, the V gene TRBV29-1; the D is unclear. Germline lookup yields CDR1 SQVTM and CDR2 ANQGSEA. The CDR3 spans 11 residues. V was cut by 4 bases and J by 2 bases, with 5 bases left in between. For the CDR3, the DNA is TGCAGCGTTGGCATACAAGAGACCCAGTACTTC. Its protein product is CSVGIQETQYF.

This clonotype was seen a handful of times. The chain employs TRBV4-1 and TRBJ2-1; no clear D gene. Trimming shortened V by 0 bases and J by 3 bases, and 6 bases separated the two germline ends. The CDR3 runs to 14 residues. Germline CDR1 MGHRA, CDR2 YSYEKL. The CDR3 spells CASSQEAGYNEQFF. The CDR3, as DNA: TGCGCCAGCAGCCAAGAAGCAGGCTACAATGAGCAGTTCTTC.

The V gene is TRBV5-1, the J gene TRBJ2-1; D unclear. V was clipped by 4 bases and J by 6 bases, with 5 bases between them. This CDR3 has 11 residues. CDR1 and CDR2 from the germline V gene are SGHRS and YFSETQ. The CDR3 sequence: CASSNFNEQFF. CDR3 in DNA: TGCGCCAGCAGCAACTTCAATGAGCAGTTCTTC.

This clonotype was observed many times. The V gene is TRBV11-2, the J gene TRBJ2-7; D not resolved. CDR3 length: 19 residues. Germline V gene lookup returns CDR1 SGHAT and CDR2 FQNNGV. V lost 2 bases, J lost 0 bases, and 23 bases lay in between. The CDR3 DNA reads TGTGCCAGCAGCTTAAAGCTGGGAAAAACAGAAGCCAACTCCTACGAGCAGTACTTC. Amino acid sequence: CASSLKLGKTEANSYEQYF.

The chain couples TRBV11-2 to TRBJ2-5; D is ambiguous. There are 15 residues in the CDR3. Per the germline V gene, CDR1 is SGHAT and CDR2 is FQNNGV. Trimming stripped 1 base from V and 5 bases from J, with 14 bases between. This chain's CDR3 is CASSLVGSTQETQYF. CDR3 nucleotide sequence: TGTGCCAGCAGCTTAGTAGGTTCTACTCAGGAGACCCAGTACTTC.

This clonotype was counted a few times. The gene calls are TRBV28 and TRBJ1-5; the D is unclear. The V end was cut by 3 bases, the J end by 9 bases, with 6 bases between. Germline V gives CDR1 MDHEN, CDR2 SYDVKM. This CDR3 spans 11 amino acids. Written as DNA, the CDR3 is TGTGCCAGCAGTTTGGAGGCGCCCCAGCATTTT. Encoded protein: CASSLEAPQHF. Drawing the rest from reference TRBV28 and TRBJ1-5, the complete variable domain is DVKVTQSSRYLVKRTGEKVFLECVQDMDHENMFWYRQDPGLGLRLIYFSYDVKMKEKGDIPEGYSVSREKKERFSLILESASTNQTSMYLCASSLEAPQHFGDGTRLSIL.

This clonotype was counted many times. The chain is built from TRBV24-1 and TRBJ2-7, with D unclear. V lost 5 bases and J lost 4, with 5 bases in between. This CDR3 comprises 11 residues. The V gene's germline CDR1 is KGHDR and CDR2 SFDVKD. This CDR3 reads CATSAGYEQYF. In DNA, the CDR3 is TGTGCCACCAGTGCCGGATACGAGCAGTACTTC.

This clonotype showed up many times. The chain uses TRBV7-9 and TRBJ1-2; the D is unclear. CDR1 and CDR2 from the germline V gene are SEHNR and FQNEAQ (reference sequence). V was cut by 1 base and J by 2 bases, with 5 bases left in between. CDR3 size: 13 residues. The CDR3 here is CASSLDGNYGYTF. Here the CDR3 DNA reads TGTGCCAGCAGCTTAGACGGAAACTATGGCTACACCTTC.

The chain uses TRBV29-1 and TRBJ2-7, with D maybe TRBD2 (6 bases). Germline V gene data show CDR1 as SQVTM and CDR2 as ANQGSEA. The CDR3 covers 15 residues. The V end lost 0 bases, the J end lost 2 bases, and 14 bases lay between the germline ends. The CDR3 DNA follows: TGCAGCGTTGAAGATCGCAGGACTAATACCTACGAGCAGTACTTC. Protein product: CSVEDRRTNTYEQYF.

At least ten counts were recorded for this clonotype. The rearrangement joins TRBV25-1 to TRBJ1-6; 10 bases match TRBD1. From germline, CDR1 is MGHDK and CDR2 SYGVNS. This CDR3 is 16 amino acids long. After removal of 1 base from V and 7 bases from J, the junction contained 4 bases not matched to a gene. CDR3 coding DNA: TGTGCCAGCAGTGAATGGGGGGGACAGGGGAATTCACCCCTCCACTTT. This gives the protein CASSEWGGQGNSPLHF.

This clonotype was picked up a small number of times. CDR3 coding DNA: TGTGCCAGCAGCTTAGATAGGATCACGGGGACTGAAGCTTTCTTT. This sequence encodes CASSLDRITGTEAFF. The chain couples TRBV11-2 to TRBJ1-1; D remains ambiguous. CDR1 and CDR2 (germline): SGHAT, FQNNGV. The CDR3 is 15 amino acids. Between the trimmed V and J ends, which lost 0 bases and 5 bases, there was a span of 13 bases.

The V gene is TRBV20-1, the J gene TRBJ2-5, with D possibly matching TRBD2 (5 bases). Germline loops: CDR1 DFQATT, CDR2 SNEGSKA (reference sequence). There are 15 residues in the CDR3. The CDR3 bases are TGCAGCTCGGGCGAGATACCGGGGTACCCCGGGACCCAGTACTTC. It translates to CSSGEIPGYPGTQYF.

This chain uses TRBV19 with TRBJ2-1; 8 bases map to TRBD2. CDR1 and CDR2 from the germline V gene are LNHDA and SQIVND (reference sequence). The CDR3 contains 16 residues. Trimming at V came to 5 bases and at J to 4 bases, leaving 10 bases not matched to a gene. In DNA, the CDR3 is TGTGCCAGTAGTGAGCTAGCGGGCGGCGGTTACAATGAGCAGTTCTTC. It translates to CASSELAGGGYNEQFF.

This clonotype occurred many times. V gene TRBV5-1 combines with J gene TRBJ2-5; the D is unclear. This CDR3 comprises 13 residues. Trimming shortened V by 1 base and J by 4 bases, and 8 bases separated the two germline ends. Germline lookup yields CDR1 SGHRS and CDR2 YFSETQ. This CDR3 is CASSLHPGETQYF. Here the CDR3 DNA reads TGCGCCAGCAGCTTGCACCCGGGAGAGACCCAGTACTTC.

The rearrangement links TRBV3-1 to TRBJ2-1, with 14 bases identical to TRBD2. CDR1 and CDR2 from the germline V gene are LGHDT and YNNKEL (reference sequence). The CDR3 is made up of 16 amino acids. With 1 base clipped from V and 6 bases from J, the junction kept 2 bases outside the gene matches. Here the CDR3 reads CASSQGGLAGGNEQFF. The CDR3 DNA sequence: TGTGCCAGCAGCCAAGGTGGACTAGCGGGGGGCAATGAGCAGTTCTTC.

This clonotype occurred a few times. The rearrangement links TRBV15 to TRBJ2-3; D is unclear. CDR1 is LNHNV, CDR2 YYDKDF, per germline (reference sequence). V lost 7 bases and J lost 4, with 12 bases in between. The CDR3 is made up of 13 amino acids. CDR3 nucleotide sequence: TGTGCCACCACCTTATCCAGTTCAGATACGCAGTATTTT. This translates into CATTLSSSDTQYF.

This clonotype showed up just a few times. CDR3 amino acids: CASSPPGAGVYNEQFF. Here the CDR3 DNA reads TGTGCCAGCTCACCACCAGGGGCGGGGGTCTACAATGAGCAGTTCTTC. The chain is built from TRBV18 and TRBJ2-1; the match to TRBD2 covers 7 bases. The junction had 5 bases not matched to a gene; V was cut back by 0 bases and J by 3 bases. There are 16 residues in the CDR3. Germline V gene lookup returns CDR1 KGHSH and CDR2 LQKENI.